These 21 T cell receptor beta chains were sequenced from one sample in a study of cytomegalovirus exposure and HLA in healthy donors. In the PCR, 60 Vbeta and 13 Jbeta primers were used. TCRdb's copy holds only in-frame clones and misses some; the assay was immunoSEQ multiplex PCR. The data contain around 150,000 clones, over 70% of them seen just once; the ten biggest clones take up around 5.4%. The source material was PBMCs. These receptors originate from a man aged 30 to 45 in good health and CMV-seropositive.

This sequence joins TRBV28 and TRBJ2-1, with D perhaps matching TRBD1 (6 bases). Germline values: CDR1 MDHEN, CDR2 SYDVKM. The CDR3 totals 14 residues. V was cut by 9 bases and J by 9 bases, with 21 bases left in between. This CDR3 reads CASEIGRGHLEQFF. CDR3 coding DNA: TGTGCCAGTGAAATCGGCAGGGGTCATCTTGAGCAGTTCTTC. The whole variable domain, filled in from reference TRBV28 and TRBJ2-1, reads DVKVTQSSRYLVKRTGEKVFLECVQDMDHENMFWYRQDPGLGLRLIYFSYDVKMKEKGDIPEGYSVSREKKERFSLILESASTNQTSMYLCASEIGRGHLEQFFGPGTRLTVL.

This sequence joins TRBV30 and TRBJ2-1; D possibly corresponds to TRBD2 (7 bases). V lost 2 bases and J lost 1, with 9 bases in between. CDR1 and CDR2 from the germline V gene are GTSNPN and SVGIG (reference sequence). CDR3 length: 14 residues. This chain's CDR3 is CAWSRGGSYNEQFF. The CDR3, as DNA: TGTGCCTGGAGTAGGGGGGGGTCCTACAATGAGCAGTTCTTC.

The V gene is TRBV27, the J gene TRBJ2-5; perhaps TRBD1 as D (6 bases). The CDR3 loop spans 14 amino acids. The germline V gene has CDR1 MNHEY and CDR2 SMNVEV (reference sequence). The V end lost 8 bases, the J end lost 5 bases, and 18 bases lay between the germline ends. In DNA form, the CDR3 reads TGTGCCAGCGGGTGGAATACAGGGTATGAGACCCAGTACTTC. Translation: CASGWNTGYETQYF.

The CDR3 loop reads CASSFFRGQGNGANYGYTF. The CDR3 DNA sequence: TGTGCCAGCAGTTTCTTCCGGGGACAGGGGAATGGTGCTAACTATGGCTACACCTTC. The chain is built from TRBV28 and TRBJ1-2; 10 bases match TRBD1. Per germline, CDR1 MDHEN and CDR2 SYDVKM. The V gene end was trimmed by 3 bases and the J gene end by 0 bases; junction bases not matched to a gene: 13. The CDR3 has 19 amino acids.

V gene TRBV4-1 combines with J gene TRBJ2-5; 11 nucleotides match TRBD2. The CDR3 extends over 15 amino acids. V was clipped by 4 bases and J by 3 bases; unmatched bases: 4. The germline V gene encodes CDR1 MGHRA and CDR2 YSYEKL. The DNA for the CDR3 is TGCGCCAGCAGCCGGTCGACTAGCGGGGAAGAGACCCAGTACTTC. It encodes CASSRSTSGEETQYF.

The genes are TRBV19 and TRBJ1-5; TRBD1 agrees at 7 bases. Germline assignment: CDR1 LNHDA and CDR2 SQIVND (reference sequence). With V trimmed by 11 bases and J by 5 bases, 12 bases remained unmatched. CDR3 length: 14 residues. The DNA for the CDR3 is TGTGCCTCCGACAGGGATCTCGGTTATCAGCCCCAGCATTTT. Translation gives CASDRDLGYQPQHF.

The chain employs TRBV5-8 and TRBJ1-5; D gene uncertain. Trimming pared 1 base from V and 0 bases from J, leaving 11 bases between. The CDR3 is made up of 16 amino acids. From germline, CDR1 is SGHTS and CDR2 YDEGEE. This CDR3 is CASSLPWAPSNQPQHF. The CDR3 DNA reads TGTGCCAGCAGCTTGCCCTGGGCACCTAGCAATCAGCCCCAGCATTTT.

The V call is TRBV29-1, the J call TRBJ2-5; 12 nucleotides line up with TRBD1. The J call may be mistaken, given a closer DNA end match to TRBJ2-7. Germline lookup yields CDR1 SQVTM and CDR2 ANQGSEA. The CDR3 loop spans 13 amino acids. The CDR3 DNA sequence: TGCAGCGCCGGGACAGGGGGCGTCTACGAGCAGTACTTC. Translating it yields CSAGTGGVYEQYF.

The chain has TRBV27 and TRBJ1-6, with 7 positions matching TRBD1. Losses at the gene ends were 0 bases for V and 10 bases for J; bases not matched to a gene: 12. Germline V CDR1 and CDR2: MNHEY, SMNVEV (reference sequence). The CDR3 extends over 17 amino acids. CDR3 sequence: CASSLSGPGQADSPLHF. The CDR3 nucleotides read TGTGCCAGCAGTTTATCGGGCCCTGGACAGGCGGACTCACCCCTCCACTTT.

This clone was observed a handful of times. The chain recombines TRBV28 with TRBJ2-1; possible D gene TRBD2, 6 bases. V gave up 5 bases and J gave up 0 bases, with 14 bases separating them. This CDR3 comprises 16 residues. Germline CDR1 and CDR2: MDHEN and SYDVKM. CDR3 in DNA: TGTGCCAGCAGTCGAGTTAGCGGAGACTCCTACAATGAGCAGTTCTTC. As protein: CASSRVSGDSYNEQFF.

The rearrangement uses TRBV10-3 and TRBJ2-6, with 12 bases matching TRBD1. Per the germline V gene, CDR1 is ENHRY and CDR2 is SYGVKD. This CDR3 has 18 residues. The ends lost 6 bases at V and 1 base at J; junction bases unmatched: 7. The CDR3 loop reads CAIRGTGGAFSGANVLTF. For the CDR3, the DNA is TGTGCCATCAGAGGGACAGGGGGCGCGTTTTCTGGGGCCAACGTCCTGACTTTC.

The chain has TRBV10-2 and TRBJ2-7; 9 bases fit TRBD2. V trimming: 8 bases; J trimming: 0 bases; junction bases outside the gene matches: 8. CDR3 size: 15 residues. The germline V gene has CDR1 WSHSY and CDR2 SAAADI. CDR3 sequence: CASCPSGGSSYEQYF. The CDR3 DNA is TGCGCCAGCTGTCCGAGCGGGGGGAGCTCCTACGAGCAGTACTTC.

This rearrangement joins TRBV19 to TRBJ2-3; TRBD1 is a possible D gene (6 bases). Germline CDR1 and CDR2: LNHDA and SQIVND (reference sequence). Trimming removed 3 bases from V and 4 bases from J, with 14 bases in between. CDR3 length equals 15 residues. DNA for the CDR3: TGTGCCAGTAGTATCGGAGACAGGAACGCAGATACGCAGTATTTT. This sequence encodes CASSIGDRNADTQYF.

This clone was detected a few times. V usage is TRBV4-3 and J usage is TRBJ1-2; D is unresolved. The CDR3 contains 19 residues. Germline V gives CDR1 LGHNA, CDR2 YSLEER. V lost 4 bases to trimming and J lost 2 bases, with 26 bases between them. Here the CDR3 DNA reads TGCGCCAGCAGCCTAGAGATCGGGTGGTACGAAGTACCAAACTATGGCTACACCTTC. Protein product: CASSLEIGWYEVPNYGYTF.

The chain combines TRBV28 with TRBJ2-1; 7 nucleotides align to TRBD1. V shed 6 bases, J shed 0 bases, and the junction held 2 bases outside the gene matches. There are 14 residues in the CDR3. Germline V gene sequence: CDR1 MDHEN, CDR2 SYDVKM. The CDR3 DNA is TGTGCCAGCAGGCAGGGGGACTCCTACAATGAGCAGTTCTTC. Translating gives CASRQGDSYNEQFF. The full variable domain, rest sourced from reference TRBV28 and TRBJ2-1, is DVKVTQSSRYLVKRTGEKVFLECVQDMDHENMFWYRQDPGLGLRLIYFSYDVKMKEKGDIPEGYSVSREKKERFSLILESASTNQTSMYLCASRQGDSYNEQFFGPGTRLTVL.

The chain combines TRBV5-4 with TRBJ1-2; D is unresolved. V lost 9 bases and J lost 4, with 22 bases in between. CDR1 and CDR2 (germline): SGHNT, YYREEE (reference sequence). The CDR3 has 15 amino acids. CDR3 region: CAISSPEDQFYGYTF. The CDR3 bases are TGTGCCATTTCCTCGCCGGAGGACCAGTTCTATGGCTACACCTTC.

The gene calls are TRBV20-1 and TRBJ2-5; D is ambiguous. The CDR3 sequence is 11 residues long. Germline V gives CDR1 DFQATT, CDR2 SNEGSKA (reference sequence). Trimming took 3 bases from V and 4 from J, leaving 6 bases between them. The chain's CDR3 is CSASKLETQYF. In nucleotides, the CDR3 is TGCAGTGCTAGTAAGCTAGAGACCCAGTACTTC.

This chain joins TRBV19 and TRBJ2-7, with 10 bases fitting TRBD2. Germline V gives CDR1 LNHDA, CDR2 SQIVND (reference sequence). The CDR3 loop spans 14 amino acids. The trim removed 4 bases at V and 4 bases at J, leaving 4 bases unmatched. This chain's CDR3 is CASSTGTSEYEQYF. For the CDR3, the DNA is TGTGCCAGTAGTACCGGGACTAGCGAGTACGAGCAGTACTTC.

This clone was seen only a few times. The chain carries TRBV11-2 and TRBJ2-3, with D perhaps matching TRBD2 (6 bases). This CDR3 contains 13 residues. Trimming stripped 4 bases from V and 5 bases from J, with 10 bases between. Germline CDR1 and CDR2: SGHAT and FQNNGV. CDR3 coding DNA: TGTGCCAGCAGCTCCGGAGGGATAGATACGCAGTATTTT. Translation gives CASSSGGIDTQYF. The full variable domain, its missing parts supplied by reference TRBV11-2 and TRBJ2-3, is EAGVAQSPRYKIIEKRQSVAFWCNPISGHATLYWYQQILGQGPKLLIQFQNNGVVDDSQLPKDRFSAERLKGVDSTLKIQPAKLEDSAVYLCASSSGGIDTQYFGPGTRLTVL.

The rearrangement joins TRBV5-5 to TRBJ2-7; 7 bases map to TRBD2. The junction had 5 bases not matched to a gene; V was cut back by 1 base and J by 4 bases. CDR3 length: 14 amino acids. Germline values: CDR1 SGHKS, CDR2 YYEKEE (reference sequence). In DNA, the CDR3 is TGTGCCAGCAGCTTGATCAGGGAGGGGTACGAGCAGTACTTC. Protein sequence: CASSLIREGYEQYF.

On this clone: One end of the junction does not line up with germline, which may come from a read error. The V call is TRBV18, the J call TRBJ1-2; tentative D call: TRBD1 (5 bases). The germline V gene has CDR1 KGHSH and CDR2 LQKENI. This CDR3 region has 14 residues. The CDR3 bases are TGTGCCGGCTCCCCGCTAGGGGAGGCCTATGGCTACACCTTC. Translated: CAGSPLGEAYGYTF. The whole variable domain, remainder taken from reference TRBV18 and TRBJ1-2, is NAGVMQNPRHLVRRRGQEARLRCSPMKGHSHVYWYRQLPEEGLKFMVYLQKENIIDESGMPKERFSAEFPKEGPSILRIQQVVRGDSAAYFCAGSPLGEAYGYTFGSGTRLTVV.